Each of the 18 T cell receptor beta chains below was sequenced from the same sample in a study of early T cells in non-severe SARS-CoV-2 infection. TCRdb re-called the 5' RACE reads through MiXCR, storing one row per CDR3 protein. The data hold tens of thousands of distinct CDR3 sequences, with approximately 16% observed a single time. The sample was whole blood, taken at baseline. Receptors were obtained from an adult who was a healthcare worker with PCR-confirmed SARS-CoV-2 infection or an uninfected control (not recorded which).

This clonotype was seen a handful of times. The chain joins TRBV19 to TRBJ2-7; D tentatively fits TRBD1 or TRBD2 (5 bases each). The CDR3 runs to 14 residues. Per the germline V gene, CDR1 is LNHDA and CDR2 is SQIVND (reference sequence). Trimming took 4 bases from V and 7 from J, leaving 17 bases between them. CDR3 bases: TGTGCCAGTAGTACCCCGGGACGGCTCGTAGAGCAGTACTTC. Its protein is CASSTPGRLVEQYF.

This clonotype was observed a handful of times. The chain employs TRBV20-1 and TRBJ1-4, with 9 bases fitting TRBD1. Germline assignment: CDR1 DFQATT and CDR2 SNEGSKA (reference sequence). Trimming cost V 6 bases and J 11 bases; bases outside gene matches: 7. The CDR3 covers 12 residues. CDR3 protein: CSADSQGAKLFF. Here the CDR3 DNA reads TGCAGTGCGGACTCACAGGGGGCCAAACTGTTTTTT.

The rearrangement joins TRBV2 to TRBJ2-2; D unclear. Germline V gene sequence: CDR1 SNHLY, CDR2 FYNNEI. This CDR3 is built from 15 residues. V was pared by 8 bases and J by 1 base, with 14 bases between. The CDR3 DNA follows: TGTGCCAGCGGACCCTGGCCCCAGAACACCGGGGAGCTGTTTTTT. Its protein is CASGPWPQNTGELFF.

The sample holds a few counts of this clonotype. The chain combines TRBV10-2 with TRBJ1-1; D is unresolved. Trimming removed 7 bases at V and 3 bases at J, with 18 bases between. The length of the CDR3 is 15 residues. Germline V gene lookup returns CDR1 WSHSY and CDR2 SAAADI. The CDR3 spells CASKAGWTAHTEAFF. The CDR3 DNA sequence: TGCGCCAGCAAAGCAGGTTGGACGGCACACACTGAAGCTTTCTTT.

This clonotype was recorded at least ten times. CDR3 sequence (DNA): TGTGCCATCAGTGATCGTGCTAGCGGCACAGATACGCAGTATTTT. Translated, it gives CAISDRASGTDTQYF. This chain uses TRBV10-3 with TRBJ2-3, with TRBD2 as a possible D gene (6 bases). The CDR3 is 15 amino acids. V lost 3 bases to trimming and J lost 1 base, with 11 bases between them. Germline-derived CDR1 and CDR2 are ENHRY and SYGVKD.

The chain recombines TRBV5-5 with TRBJ2-7, with no clear D. There are 14 residues in the CDR3. CDR1 SGHKS and CDR2 YYEKEE come from the germline V gene (reference sequence). Trimming left V 7 bases short and J 0 bases short, with 14 bases between. The CDR3 DNA reads TGTGCCAGCGGATTAACGCGTGGCTCCTACGAGCAGTACTTC. Translation gives CASGLTRGSYEQYF.

There are many counts of this clonotype. The chain uses TRBV27 and TRBJ2-3; 7 bases line up with TRBD2. V gave up 4 bases and J gave up 3 bases; unmatched junction bases: 4. The CDR3 runs to 14 residues. Per the germline V gene, CDR1 is MNHEY and CDR2 is SMNVEV (reference sequence). The CDR3 DNA sequence: TGTGCCAGCAGTTCGGGGACTATGACAGATACGCAGTATTTT. Translated, it gives CASSSGTMTDTQYF.

This clonotype occurred a few times. The V and J genes are TRBV5-8 and TRBJ1-4, with 8 bases matching TRBD1. V shed 3 bases, J shed 7 bases, and the junction held 8 bases outside the gene matches. CDR1 and CDR2 (germline): SGHTS, YDEGEE. The CDR3 is made up of 15 amino acids. CDR3: CASSSDRGRGEKLFF. CDR3 sequence (DNA): TGTGCCAGCAGCTCCGACAGGGGAAGGGGTGAAAAACTGTTTTTT.

This chain links TRBV11-2 with TRBJ2-1; D call uncertain. V was trimmed by 5 bases and J by 5 bases, leaving 16 bases between them. This CDR3 comprises 15 residues. Germline V gene data show CDR1 as SGHAT and CDR2 as FQNNGV. CDR3 residues: CASSQVKRPNNEQFF. In DNA form, the CDR3 reads TGTGCCAGCAGCCAAGTGAAGAGGCCCAACAATGAGCAGTTCTTC. Full variable domain (remainder filled in from reference TRBV11-2 and TRBJ2-1): EAGVAQSPRYKIIEKRQSVAFWCNPISGHATLYWYQQILGQGPKLLIQFQNNGVVDDSQLPKDRFSAERLKGVDSTLKIQPAKLEDSAVYLCASSQVKRPNNEQFFGPGTRLTVL.

The V call is TRBV29-1, the J call TRBJ2-2; no clear D gene. This CDR3 is built from 12 residues. Trimming removed 7 bases from V and 5 bases from J, with 11 bases in between. The germline CDR1 and CDR2 sequences are SQVTM and ANQGSEA. In nucleotides, the CDR3 is TGCAGCGCCGGGCCGACGACCGGGGAGCTGTTTTTT. It is translated as CSAGPTTGELFF.

The V gene is TRBV20-1, the J gene TRBJ2-1; D call uncertain. Per germline, CDR1 DFQATT and CDR2 SNEGSKA (reference sequence). Trimming took off 6 bases at V and 5 bases at J, with 11 bases between the two ends. The CDR3 totals 12 residues. For the CDR3, the DNA is TGCAGTGCCTTCGACCCCAACAATGAGCAGTTCTTC. Translation: CSAFDPNNEQFF.

The V gene is TRBV7-6, the J gene TRBJ2-2, with 9 nucleotides matching TRBD2. After removal of 3 bases from V and 6 bases from J, the junction contained 8 bases not matched to a gene. Germline CDR1 is SGHVS and CDR2 is FNYEAQ. This CDR3 has 16 residues. CDR3 loop: CASSFSAGGPSGELFF. As DNA, the CDR3 is TGTGCCAGCAGCTTCTCCGCGGGGGGGCCGTCCGGGGAGCTGTTTTTT.

By proportion, this clonotype is medium-sized. V gene TRBV27 combines with J gene TRBJ2-7; D unclear. The CDR3 runs 15 residues. The germline gives CDR1 MNHEY, CDR2 SMNVEV (reference sequence). V lost 6 bases and J 3 bases, leaving 18 bases between the germline ends. The CDR3 reads CASSDAHPQIYEQYF. CDR3 DNA sequence: TGTGCCAGCAGCGATGCCCATCCACAGATCTACGAGCAGTACTTC.

This clonotype showed up just a few times. The chain combines TRBV3-1 with TRBJ2-3; maybe TRBD2 (6 bases). Germline V gene data show CDR1 as LGHDT and CDR2 as YNNKEL (reference sequence). The CDR3 has 17 amino acids. Trimming pared 1 base from V and 1 base from J, leaving 15 bases between. DNA for the CDR3: TGTGCCAGCAGCCAAGCCAAGATGGCGGGACGCACAGATACGCAGTATTTT. Its translation is CASSQAKMAGRTDTQYF.

The V call is TRBV4-2, the J call TRBJ2-2; a weak D match, TRBD2 (6 bases). This CDR3 region has 15 residues. The germline V gene encodes CDR1 LGHNA and CDR2 YNFKEQ. Trimming stripped 3 bases from V and 11 bases from J, with 19 bases between. CDR3: CASSHVTGTPRELFF. The CDR3 nucleotides read TGTGCCAGCAGCCACGTGACCGGGACTCCTCGCGAGCTGTTTTTT.

This chain links TRBV5-1 with TRBJ2-1; 13 nucleotides agree with TRBD2. V was pared by 3 bases and J by 10 bases, with 7 bases of the junction left unmatched. Germline V gene data show CDR1 as SGHRS and CDR2 as YFSETQ. This CDR3 spans 15 amino acids. CDR3 in amino acids: CASSSGTSGDGEQFF. The DNA for the CDR3 is TGCGCCAGCAGCTCCGGGACTAGCGGGGACGGCGAGCAGTTCTTC.

The chain combines TRBV27 with TRBJ1-4; D is uncertain. The CDR3 is made up of 14 amino acids. Germline-derived CDR1 and CDR2 are MNHEY and SMNVEV (reference sequence). Trimming pared 0 bases from V and 2 bases from J, leaving 4 bases between. CDR3 residues: CASSLSFTNEKLFF. DNA of the CDR3: TGTGCCAGCAGTTTATCGTTCACTAATGAAAAACTGTTTTTT.

This clonotype occurred many times. The chain is built from TRBV12-3 or TRBV12-4 and TRBJ2-3; the D is unclear. The CDR3 totals 15 residues. V lost 1 base and J 3 bases, leaving 11 bases between the germline ends. This chain's CDR3 is CASSLGGSPTDTQYF. As DNA, the CDR3 is TGTGCCAGCAGTTTAGGAGGCTCTCCGACAGATACGCAGTATTTT.